This T cell receptor (beta chain) was identified during a study of blood T cell repertoires in COVID-19. Generated by immunoSEQ multiplex PCR, the TCRdb table keeps only in-frame clones and is missing some. The data show about 33,000 clones, with over 90% seen just once and roughly 13% held by the top ten. In germline, CDR1 is SGHAT, CDR2 FQNNGV. V lost 3 bases and J 2 bases, leaving 10 bases between the germline ends. The CDR3 spans 14 residues. The receptor comes from a human donor in a cohort sampled during active COVID-19. This chain uses TRBV11-2 with TRBJ2-5, with a possible D match to TRBD1 (6 bases). Sequencing input: peripheral blood. Written as DNA, the CDR3 is TGTGCCAGCAGCTTGGACAGACAACAAGAGACCCAGTACTTC. Amino acids: CASSLDRQQETQYF.